This T cell receptor (beta chain) stems from a study of siplizumab effects on memory and regulatory T cells. Study outcomes and limitations: Naive T cells looked more diverse than memory cells, and they looked like major contributors to the alloresponse. To unstimulated subsets, only a minor fraction of alloreactive clones could be mapped. Tregs that proliferated in siplizumab cultures did not have their suppressive function confirmed.

Measured with immunoSEQ multiplex PCR; TCRdb has only the in-frame clones, and not every one. The sample holds roughly 120,000 clones, around 94% seen once. With regard to this clone: Its antigen is unknown.

The CDR3 runs to 16 residues. V trimming: 3 bases; J trimming: 1 base; junction bases outside the gene matches: 9. Germline lookup yields CDR1 KGHSH and CDR2 LQKENI. Sample: non-Treg CD4+ T cells sorted from blood. The sequence came from a human donor in good health. The chain employs TRBV18 and TRBJ2-7, with TRBD2 matching over 7 bases. CDR3 loop: CASSPGTILASYEQYF. CDR3 nucleotides: TGTGCCAGCTCACCCGGGACTATCTTGGCATCCTACGAGCAGTACTTC.